This T cell receptor (beta chain) came from a study of blood T cell repertoires in COVID-19. Germline V gene sequence: CDR1 SGHRS, CDR2 YFSETQ. The germline V and J ends were trimmed by 0 bases and 3 bases, with 9 bases remaining between them. The CDR3 is 15 residues long. Generated by immunoSEQ multiplex PCR, the TCRdb table keeps only in-frame clones and is missing some. The sample contains roughly 220,000 clones, more than 75% of which appear only once. Sequenced: peripheral blood. The V gene is TRBV5-1, the J gene TRBJ1-4; maybe TRBD1 (5 bases). The receptor was isolated from a man in his 60s with acute or convalescent COVID-19. CDR3 amino acids: CASSLEGGANEKLFF. The CDR3 DNA reads as TGCGCCAGCAGCTTGGAAGGAGGGGCTAATGAAAAACTGTTTTTT.